Below, 16 T cell receptor beta chains from the same sample are listed, as sequenced in a study of shared T cell receptors in the human thymus. TCRdb keeps only in-frame clones here, not all; method: immunoSEQ multiplex PCR. Of over 450,000 clones in the sample, approximately 78% were seen once. These same records also appear under a second study, on human thymus T cells.

Sequenced sample: thymocytes. The receptors derive from a boy less than two years old with a congenital heart defect.

The chain recombines TRBV25-1 with TRBJ2-7, with 8 bases matching TRBD1. Germline V gene lookup returns CDR1 MGHDK and CDR2 SYGVNS. CDR3 length equals 15 residues. V lost 7 bases to trimming and J lost 5 bases; unmatched junction nucleotides: 13. DNA for the CDR3: TGTGCCAGCACCAGAGGACAGGGTTGGTTCCACGAGCAGTACTTC. Translating it yields CASTRGQGWFHEQYF.

The chain combines TRBV5-4 with TRBJ2-1, with 11 bases fitting TRBD2. The CDR3 has 17 amino acids. The V segment lost 0 bases and the J segment 2 bases; nucleotides outside the gene matches: 4. Germline V gene data show CDR1 as SGHNT and CDR2 as YYREEE (reference sequence). The CDR3 region is CASSLGLAGRPYNEQFF. CDR3 DNA: TGTGCCAGCAGCTTGGGACTAGCGGGGCGCCCCTACAATGAGCAGTTCTTC. Complete variable domain (other parts from reference TRBV5-4 and TRBJ2-1): ETGVTQSPTHLIKTRGQQVTLRCSSQSGHNTVSWYQQALGQGPQFIFQYYREEENGRGNFPPRFSGLQFPNYSSELNVNALELDDSALYLCASSLGLAGRPYNEQFFGPGTRLTVL.

V gene TRBV6-5 combines with J gene TRBJ1-4, with 7 bases that match TRBD1. Losses at the gene ends were 0 bases for V and 10 bases for J; bases not matched to a gene: 2. CDR3 length: 13 amino acids. CDR1 MNHEY and CDR2 SVGAGI come from the germline V gene. The CDR3 DNA follows: TGTGCCAGCAGTTACTCGCAGGGGGGAAAACTGTTTTTT. It codes for CASSYSQGGKLFF.

In this sample, this clone turned up a few times. V gene TRBV7-3 combines with J gene TRBJ2-1, with 7 bases that match TRBD2. CDR1 SGHTA and CDR2 FQGTGA come from the germline V gene. The CDR3 has 15 amino acids. V shed 5 bases, J shed 0 bases, and the junction held 4 bases outside the gene matches. The CDR3 DNA is TGTGCCAGCAGCCCTTGCGGGAGCTCCTACAATGAGCAGTTCTTC. Protein product: CASSPCGSSYNEQFF.

The V gene is TRBV29-1, the J gene TRBJ2-1; 9 bases are shared with TRBD2. CDR1 and CDR2 (germline): SQVTM, ANQGSEA. V trimming: 7 bases; J trimming: 5 bases; junction bases outside the gene matches: 9. The CDR3 has 14 residues. CDR3 in amino acids: CSGNGTSKNNEQFF. The CDR3 DNA follows: TGCAGCGGTAACGGGACTAGCAAGAACAATGAGCAGTTCTTC.

V and J are TRBV27 and TRBJ2-1, with D possibly being TRBD2 (6 bases). From germline, CDR1 is MNHEY and CDR2 SMNVEV (reference sequence). This CDR3 is built from 14 residues. V was cut by 3 bases and J by 2 bases, with 8 bases left in between. The CDR3 loop is CASSFGSTYNEQFF. The DNA of the CDR3 is TGTGCCAGCAGTTTCGGGAGTACCTACAATGAGCAGTTCTTC.

The chain joins TRBV5-4 to TRBJ1-2; TRBD1 is a possible D gene (6 bases). CDR1 and CDR2 (germline): SGHNT, YYREEE (reference sequence). The CDR3 consists of 18 residues. V was cut by 0 bases and J by 4 bases, with 22 bases left in between. CDR3 bases: TGTGCCAGCAGCTTGGCGTTTATGGGGCAGGGGAGTCTCTATGGCTACACCTTC. Translating gives CASSLAFMGQGSLYGYTF.

The rearrangement joins TRBV14 to TRBJ1-1; tentative D call: TRBD1 (6 bases). The CDR3 is 18 amino acids. V was cut by 0 bases and J by 4 bases, with 21 bases left in between. CDR1 and CDR2 (germline): SGHDN, FVKESK. CDR3 DNA: TGTGCCAGCAGCCAAGAGGGCCTTCGCAGGGGAGTGGGCACTGAAGCTTTCTTT. Protein product: CASSQEGLRRGVGTEAFF.

The chain combines TRBV9 with TRBJ2-5; 7 bases are a match to TRBD1. CDR3 length: 15 amino acids. Unmatched junction bases numbered 6, after V lost 3 bases and J lost 1 base. Germline V lookup: CDR1 SGDLS, CDR2 YYNGEE. CDR3 residues: CASSDIQGFQETQYF. Here the CDR3 DNA reads TGTGCCAGCAGCGACATACAGGGGTTCCAAGAGACCCAGTACTTC.

This clone was detected a few times. The chain links TRBV11-3 to TRBJ2-1; 8 positions match TRBD1. The CDR3 totals 18 residues. J was trimmed by 9 bases and V by 1 base; bases with no gene match: 17. Germline CDR1 is SGHNT and CDR2 is YENEEA. CDR3 loop: CASSLGHLRTGFKGEQFF. CDR3 nucleotide sequence: TGTGCCAGCAGCTTAGGTCACTTGAGGACAGGGTTCAAGGGTGAGCAGTTCTTC.

The chain uses TRBV29-1 and TRBJ1-2; TRBD1 matches at 8 bases. V trimming: 1 base; J trimming: 0 bases; junction bases outside the gene matches: 7. Germline CDR1 reads SQVTM; CDR2 reads ANQGSEA. The CDR3 is made up of 16 amino acids. CDR3 bases: TGCAGCGTTGAAGGGGACAGGTCGGCTCCTAACTATGGCTACACCTTC. Amino acid sequence: CSVEGDRSAPNYGYTF.

The CDR3 bases are TGCAGCGTTGTGGGGGGTAGTGGGGGGCAGTATTTT. Protein sequence: CSVVGGSGGQYF. The rearrangement uses TRBV29-1 and TRBJ2-3, with a tentative D call TRBD2 (6 bases). Germline values: CDR1 SQVTM, CDR2 ANQGSEA. This CDR3 spans 12 amino acids. V lost 4 bases, J lost 11 bases, and 16 bases lay in between.

The CDR3: CASSVFRDRGPGQPQHF. In nucleotides, the CDR3 is TGTGCCAGCAGTGTATTCCGGGACAGGGGGCCGGGGCAGCCCCAGCATTTT. The rearrangement uses TRBV2 and TRBJ1-5; the match to TRBD1 covers 12 bases. The CDR3 runs to 17 residues. CDR1 and CDR2 (germline): SNHLY, FYNNEI. Trimming took 4 bases from V and 7 from J; bases not matched to a gene: 11.

V and J are TRBV6-5 and TRBJ1-5; 7 nucleotides agree with TRBD1. The CDR3 spans 15 residues. Germline V gives CDR1 MNHEY, CDR2 SVGAGI. V gave up 2 bases and J gave up 2 bases; unmatched junction bases: 3. Here the CDR3 reads CASSYNRGGNQPQHF. DNA for the CDR3: TGTGCCAGCAGTTACAACAGGGGCGGCAATCAGCCCCAGCATTTT.

The gene calls are TRBV5-6 and TRBJ1-5; tentative D call: TRBD1 (5 bases). Germline V CDR1 and CDR2: SGHDT, YYEEEE. V dropped 0 bases and J dropped 2 bases, with 15 bases sitting between them. This CDR3 comprises 17 residues. The CDR3 is CASSLGRAGVRNQPQHF. CDR3 sequence (DNA): TGTGCCAGCAGCTTGGGCAGGGCGGGGGTGCGCAATCAGCCCCAGCATTTT.

The V and J genes are TRBV13 and TRBJ1-5; D may be TRBD1 (6 bases). The CDR3 is 18 amino acids. Germline V gene data show CDR1 as PRHDT and CDR2 as FYEKMQ (reference sequence). The V end lost 5 bases, the J end lost 10 bases, and 30 bases lay between the germline ends. The CDR3 reads CASSRSHTGRVGIKPQHF. The DNA of the CDR3 is TGTGCCAGCAGCCGCTCTCATACAGGGAGGGTGGGAATCAAACCCCAGCATTTT.